Listed here are 19 T cell receptor beta chains from one sample, sequenced in a study of T cell changes during pregnancy in multiple sclerosis. Assay: immunoSEQ multiplex PCR; the TCRdb copy retains only in-frame clones and omits some. The sample yields 30,000 or so clones, about 92% seen once. This specimen was CD4+ T cells from peripheral blood mononuclear cells, taken after pregnancy. The receptors were sampled from a female donor with multiple sclerosis, enrolled in a pregnancy study.

The chain joins TRBV5-6 to TRBJ1-2; no firm D call. Germline CDR1 is SGHDT and CDR2 is YYEEEE. Trimming took 0 bases from V and 5 from J, leaving 5 bases between them. The CDR3 contains 12 residues. This CDR3 reads CASSLVPYGYTF. CDR3 nucleotides: TGTGCCAGCAGCTTGGTTCCTTATGGCTACACCTTC.

The chain couples TRBV29-1 to TRBJ2-2; 8 bases are shared with TRBD1. Per the germline V gene, CDR1 is SQVTM and CDR2 is ANQGSEA. The V and J ends lost 4 bases and 5 bases, in that order; junction bases with no gene match: 6. The CDR3 has 14 residues. The CDR3 DNA sequence: TGCAGCGTTGCCGGACAGGGTTGGACCGGGGAGCTGTTTTTT. This gives the protein CSVAGQGWTGELFF.

To note about this clone: This CDR3 is also generated by other DNA sequences in the sample. The rearrangement joins TRBV6-4 to TRBJ1-5; D not resolved. CDR3 length equals 13 residues. The V gene's germline CDR1 is MRHNA and CDR2 SNTAGT. V gave up 4 bases and J gave up 4 bases, with 8 bases separating them. DNA of the CDR3: TGTGCCAGCAGTGCTGAGGAGAATCAGCCCCAGCATTTT. It codes for CASSAEENQPQHF.

This chain uses TRBV2 with TRBJ1-2; 8 bases are shared with TRBD1. V trimming: 6 bases; J trimming: 10 bases; junction bases outside the gene matches: 13. The CDR3 is 14 amino acids. CDR1 and CDR2 from the germline V gene are SNHLY and FYNNEI. CDR3 residues: CASSYRTGQGVYTF. Here the CDR3 DNA reads TGTGCCAGCAGCTATAGGACAGGGCAGGGTGTCTACACCTTC.

A single count supports this clone. The chain couples TRBV6-5 to TRBJ2-3; D not certain. CDR3 length equals 12 residues. Germline lookup yields CDR1 MNHEY and CDR2 SVGAGI. The V and J ends lost 5 bases and 4 bases respectively, with 7 bases between them. The CDR3 here is CASSPNSDTQYF. CDR3 coding DNA: TGTGCCAGCAGTCCGAACTCAGATACGCAGTATTTT.

The gene calls are TRBV19 and TRBJ2-2; the D is unclear. Germline V gene data show CDR1 as LNHDA and CDR2 as SQIVND (reference sequence). This CDR3 has 15 residues. V gave up 4 bases and J gave up 0 bases, with 9 bases separating them. This chain's CDR3 is CASSNVGANTGELFF. The CDR3, as DNA: TGTGCCAGTAGTAACGTTGGAGCGAACACCGGGGAGCTGTTTTTT.

J is TRBJ2-1 and V is TRBV2; 12 nucleotides match TRBD2. The V segment lost 6 bases and the J segment 7 bases; nucleotides outside the gene matches: 10. The CDR3 runs 16 residues. Germline CDR1 reads SNHLY; CDR2 reads FYNNEI. The CDR3 protein is CASRRLAGDHGNEQFF. The CDR3 bases are TGTGCCAGCAGGAGACTAGCGGGAGACCACGGGAATGAGCAGTTCTTC.

This sequence joins TRBV5-1 and TRBJ2-3; 7 nucleotides line up with TRBD2. Germline V gene sequence: CDR1 SGHRS, CDR2 YFSETQ. This CDR3 contains 16 residues. The J segment lost 2 bases and the V segment lost 6 bases, leaving 12 bases of the junction unmatched. CDR3 in DNA: TGCGCCAGCACTAGCCTATTGGGGAGGGACACAGATACGCAGTATTTT. This gives the protein CASTSLLGRDTDTQYF.

Only one count was recorded for this clone. J is TRBJ2-4 and V is TRBV10-1, with TRBD1 identical over 7 bases. Unmatched junction bases numbered 5, after V lost 6 bases and J lost 0 bases. Germline V lookup: CDR1 WNHNN, CDR2 SYGVQD (reference sequence). This CDR3 contains 15 residues. The CDR3 sequence: CASRLTGPAKNIQYF. The CDR3 DNA follows: TGCGCCAGCAGACTGACAGGGCCAGCCAAAAACATTCAGTACTTC.

This clone has a handful of counts. The chain employs TRBV19 and TRBJ2-7, with D perhaps matching TRBD1 (6 bases). CDR1 LNHDA and CDR2 SQIVND come from the germline V gene (reference sequence). CDR3 length: 14 amino acids. The ends were cut back, 3 bases at V and 3 bases at J, with 12 bases in the middle. The CDR3 nucleotides are TGTGCCAGTAGTATTGACGGGACATACTACGAGCAGTACTTC. As protein: CASSIDGTYYEQYF.

This chain connects TRBV6-5 to TRBJ1-2; possible D gene TRBD1, 6 bases. The CDR3 is 13 residues long. The V gene's germline CDR1 is MNHEY and CDR2 SVGAGI. The V and J ends lost 6 bases and 2 bases respectively, with 10 bases between them. CDR3 amino acids: CASREQGNYGYTF. Here the CDR3 DNA reads TGTGCCAGCAGAGAACAGGGAAACTATGGCTACACCTTC.

The rearrangement links TRBV2 to TRBJ2-3; a possible D gene is TRBD1 (6 bases). Germline V CDR1 and CDR2: SNHLY, FYNNEI. This CDR3 has 15 amino acids. The germline V and J ends were trimmed by 5 bases and 2 bases, with 14 bases remaining between them. The CDR3, as DNA: TGTGCCAGCAGTCCTACAGGGATCCACACAGATACGCAGTATTTT. This sequence encodes CASSPTGIHTDTQYF.

The chain is built from TRBV5-6 and TRBJ1-2; D perhaps matches TRBD1 (6 bases). V was trimmed by 0 bases and J by 8 bases, leaving 11 bases between them. The CDR3 is 13 amino acids. Per germline, CDR1 SGHDT and CDR2 YYEEEE. CDR3 nucleotide sequence: TGTGCCAGCAGCTTGGAGCCAGGGGAGGGCTACACCTTC. Amino acids: CASSLEPGEGYTF.

This chain uses TRBV7-9 with TRBJ1-6, with a tentative D call TRBD1 (6 bases). The CDR3 consists of 17 residues. V lost 4 bases and J lost 1, with 14 bases in between. Germline V gives CDR1 SEHNR, CDR2 FQNEAQ (reference sequence). The CDR3 coding sequence is TGTGCCAGCAGCTCAAAGGGGGGGGAATCCTATAATTCACCCCTCCACTTT. Translation: CASSSKGGESYNSPLHF.

This clone appeared a single time. The chain uses TRBV5-1 and TRBJ2-3; 10 bases are a match to TRBD2. V shed 5 bases and J 2 bases; nucleotides not matched to a gene: 5. This CDR3 is built from 15 residues. Germline CDR1 and CDR2: SGHRS and YFSETQ. Here the CDR3 reads CASSPSGGYTDTQYF. The CDR3 coding sequence is TGCGCCAGCAGTCCTAGCGGGGGATACACAGATACGCAGTATTTT.

The CDR3: CASSLVRGLGEQYF. CDR3 DNA sequence: TGTGCCAGCAGCTTAGTCAGGGGGCTCGGCGAGCAGTACTTC. The chain is built from TRBV7-2 and TRBJ2-7, with 8 positions matching TRBD1. The CDR3 totals 14 residues. Germline lookup yields CDR1 SGHTA and CDR2 FQGNSA. V trimming: 1 base; J trimming: 6 bases; junction bases outside the gene matches: 5.

The chain carries TRBV5-4 and TRBJ1-2, with 10 bases aligning to TRBD1. The length of the CDR3 is 13 residues. V gave up 5 bases and J gave up 7 bases; unmatched junction bases: 5. Germline V lookup: CDR1 SGHNT, CDR2 YYREEE (reference sequence). CDR3 region: CASSFRQGAGYTF. In nucleotides, the CDR3 is TGTGCCAGCAGTTTTCGACAGGGGGCTGGCTACACCTTC.

This chain joins TRBV10-1 and TRBJ2-3, with 9 bases matching TRBD2. The junction had 9 bases not matched to a gene; V was cut back by 3 bases and J by 5 bases. Germline CDR1 reads WNHNN; CDR2 reads SYGVQD (reference sequence). This CDR3 contains 16 residues. The CDR3 here is CASSDGGRAGEDTQYF. In DNA, the CDR3 is TGCGCCAGCAGTGACGGCGGGAGGGCCGGAGAAGATACGCAGTATTTT.

The chain is built from TRBV27 and TRBJ2-7, with D possibly TRBD1 on 6 matching bases. The CDR3 contains 15 residues. Between the trimmed V and J ends, which lost 3 bases and 0 bases, there was a span of 12 bases. CDR1 and CDR2 (germline): MNHEY, SMNVEV (reference sequence). In DNA form, the CDR3 reads TGTGCCAGCAGTTTTTCGGGGACACTCTCCTACGAGCAGTACTTC. Translated: CASSFSGTLSYEQYF.